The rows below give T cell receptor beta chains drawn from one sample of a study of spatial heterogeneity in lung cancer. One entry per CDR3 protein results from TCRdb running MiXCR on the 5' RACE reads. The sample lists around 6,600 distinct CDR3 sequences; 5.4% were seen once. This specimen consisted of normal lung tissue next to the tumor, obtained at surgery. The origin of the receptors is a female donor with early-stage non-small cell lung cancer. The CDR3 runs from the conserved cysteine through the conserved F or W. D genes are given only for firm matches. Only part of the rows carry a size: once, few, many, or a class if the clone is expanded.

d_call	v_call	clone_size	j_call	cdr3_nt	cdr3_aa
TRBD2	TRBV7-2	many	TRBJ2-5	TGTGCCAGCAGCTTATCTGGAGGTGGGAGGGGAAAGACCCAGTACTTC	CASSLSGGGRGKTQYF
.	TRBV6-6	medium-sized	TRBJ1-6	TGTGCCAGCAGTCCACTCGGCCGGAATTCACCCCTCCACTTT	CASSPLGRNSPLHF
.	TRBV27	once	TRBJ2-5	TGTGCCAGCAGTTTGAGGCGGCAAGAGACCCAGTACTTC	CASSLRRQETQYF
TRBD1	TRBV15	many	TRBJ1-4	TGTGCCACCAACAGTGGGACAGGAGGGATTGGTGAAAAACTGTTTTTT	CATNSGTGGIGEKLFF
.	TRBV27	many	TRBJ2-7	TGTGCCAGCAGTTTCGACCAGCCTAGAGGGGCCGTCGAGCAGTACTTC	CASSFDQPRGAVEQYF
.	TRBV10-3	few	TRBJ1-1	TGTGTCATCTCCGCGTTAGAGGGCACTGAAGCTTTCTTT	CVISALEGTEAFF
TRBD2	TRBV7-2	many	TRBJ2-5	TGTGCCAGCAGCTTAAGGTGGACGGGAGGGCCGGTGAACGTCCAAGAGACCCAGTACTTC	CASSLRWTGGPVNVQETQYF
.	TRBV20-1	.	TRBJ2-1	TGCAGTGCTAGAGACGGGCGGGTAGCCGAGTTCTTC	CSARDGRVAEFF
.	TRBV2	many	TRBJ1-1	TGTGCCAGCAGTGAAGAGGTGGCTGTGGACACTGAAGCTTTCTTT	CASSEEVAVDTEAFF
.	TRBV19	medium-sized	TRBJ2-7	TGTGCCAGTAGTGCCAATATGGAGCGATACTACGAGCAGTACTTC	CASSANMERYYEQYF
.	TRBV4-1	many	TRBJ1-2	TGCGCCAGCAGTACCGTCGTCTCCGGCTATGGCTACACCTTC	CASSTVVSGYGYTF
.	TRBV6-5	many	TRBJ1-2	TGTGCCAGCAGTTCCCTCGGGGGAGGCTTTGGCTACACCTTC	CASSSLGGGFGYTF
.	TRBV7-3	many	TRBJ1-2	TGTGCCAGCAGCCCGGGCCCTAACTATGGCTACACCTTC	CASSPGPNYGYTF
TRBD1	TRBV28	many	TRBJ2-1	TGTGCCAGCAGTTTCCGGACCGCAGGGGGCTCCTACAATGAGCAGTTCTTC	CASSFRTAGGSYNEQFF
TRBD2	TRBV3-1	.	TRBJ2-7	TGTGCCAGCAGCCCCCATGGTCTAGCGGGAGGGTCCTACGAGCAGTACTTC	CASSPHGLAGGSYEQYF
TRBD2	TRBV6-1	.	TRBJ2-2	TGTGCCAACATCCTAGCGGCGAACACCCGGGAGCTGTTTTTT	CANILAANTRELFF
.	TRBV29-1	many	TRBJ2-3	TGCAGCGAACTCCAGCGGGATACGCAGTATTTT	CSELQRDTQYF
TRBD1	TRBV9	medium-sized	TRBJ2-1	TGTGCCAGCACTCCGGGACAGGGTATCCATGAGCAGTTCTTC	CASTPGQGIHEQFF
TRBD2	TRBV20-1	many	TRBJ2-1	TGCAGTGCTAAGGATCCGGGAGGGCCTTTATACAATGAGCAGTTCTTC	CSAKDPGGPLYNEQFF
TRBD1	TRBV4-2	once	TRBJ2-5	TGTGCCAGCAGCCAAGATGGGACAGTCCAAGAGACCCAGTACTTC	CASSQDGTVQETQYF
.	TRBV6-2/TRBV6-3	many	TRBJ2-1	TGTGCCAGCAGTTACGGCAGGGCCGACTACAATGAGCAGTTCTTC	CASSYGRADYNEQFF
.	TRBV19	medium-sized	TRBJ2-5	TGTGCCAGTAGTAAGGGACCAGTGGAGGAGACCCAGTACTTC	CASSKGPVEETQYF
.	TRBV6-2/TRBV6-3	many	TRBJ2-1	TGTGCCAGCAGTTACGGGGTCAATGAGCAGTTCTTC	CASSYGVNEQFF
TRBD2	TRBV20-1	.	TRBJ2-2	TGCAGTGCTAGGGCTAGCGGGAACGCCGGGGAGCTGTTTTTT	CSARASGNAGELFF
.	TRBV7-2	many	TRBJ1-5	TGTGCCAGCAGCTTAATTGGACAGTATAGCAATCAGCCCCAGCATTTT	CASSLIGQYSNQPQHF
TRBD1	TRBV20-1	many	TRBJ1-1	TGCAGTGCTAGAGTCGACAGGGTAGCTTTCTTT	CSARVDRVAFF
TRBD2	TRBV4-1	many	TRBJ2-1	TGCGCCAGCAGCCAAGTATTCCCCGGGACTAGCGGAGGCAATGAGCAGTTCTTC	CASSQVFPGTSGGNEQFF
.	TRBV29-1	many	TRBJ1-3	TGCAGCGTTGGTTTGGGGGGGCCTGGAAACACCATATATTTT	CSVGLGGPGNTIYF
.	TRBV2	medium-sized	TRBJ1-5	TGTGCCAGCAGTGCACAGGACAATCAGCCCCAGCATTTT	CASSAQDNQPQHF
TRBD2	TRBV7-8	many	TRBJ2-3	TGTGCCAGCAGCTTAACCCCTCCGGGGCTAGCGGGGGCAGATACGCAGTATTTT	CASSLTPPGLAGADTQYF
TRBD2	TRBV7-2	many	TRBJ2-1	TGTGCCAGCAGCTTAGCGTCCAGCGGGAGGTCCTACAATGAGCAGTTCTTC	CASSLASSGRSYNEQFF
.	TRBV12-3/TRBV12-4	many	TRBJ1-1	TGTGCCAGCAGGGTGGATGGGGGCACTGAAGCTTTCTTT	CASRVDGGTEAFF
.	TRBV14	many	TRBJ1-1	TGTGCCAGCAGCCCAGGGCAGGCCCACACTGAAGCTTTCTTT	CASSPGQAHTEAFF
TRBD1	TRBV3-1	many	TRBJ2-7	TGTGCCAGCAGCCAAGGACAGGGCTCTTACGAGCAGTACTTC	CASSQGQGSYEQYF
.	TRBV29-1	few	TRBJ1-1	TGCAGCGTTTATCGACAGATCAGGAACACTGAAGCTTTCTTT	CSVYRQIRNTEAFF
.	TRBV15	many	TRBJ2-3	TGTGCCACCAGCAGAGGCAACAGCGCCCGCACAGATACGCAGTATTTT	CATSRGNSARTDTQYF
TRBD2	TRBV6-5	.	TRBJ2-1	TGTGCCAGCAGTTACGAGCGGGGCTACAATGAGCAGTTCTTC	CASSYERGYNEQFF
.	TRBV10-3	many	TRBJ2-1	TGTGCCATCAGTGAGTCGACGTGGGAAAGCTCCTACAATGAGCAGTTCTTC	CAISESTWESSYNEQFF
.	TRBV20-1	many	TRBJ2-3	TGCAGTGCCGCACTATGGGCTTCCCTTTGGGGCACAGATACGCAGTATTTT	CSAALWASLWGTDTQYF
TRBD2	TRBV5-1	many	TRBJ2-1	TGCGCCAGCAGCTTGTCCGGGACTAGCGGGAGCAATGAGCAGTTCTTC	CASSLSGTSGSNEQFF
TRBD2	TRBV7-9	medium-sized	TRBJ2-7	TGTGCCAGCAGCCCCGGGACTAGCGGTTCCTACGAGCAGTACTTC	CASSPGTSGSYEQYF
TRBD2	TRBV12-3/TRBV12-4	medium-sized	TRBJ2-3	TGTGCCAGCAGGCCCCAACTAGCGGGAAGCACAGATACGCAGTATTTT	CASRPQLAGSTDTQYF
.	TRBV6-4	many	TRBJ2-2	TGTGCCAGCAGTGTCAAGACCAACGGGGAGCTGTTTTTT	CASSVKTNGELFF
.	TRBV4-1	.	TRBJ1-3	TGCGCCAGCAGCCAAGATGGAGGACGGATCTTAGGAAACACCATATATTTT	CASSQDGGRILGNTIYF
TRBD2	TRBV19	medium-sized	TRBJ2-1	TGTGCCAGTAGTATAGCAGCTAGCGGTAACAATGAGCAGTTCTTC	CASSIAASGNNEQFF
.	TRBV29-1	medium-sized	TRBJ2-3	TGCAGCGTTGAACAGGGAGTACGCACAGATACGCAGTATTTT	CSVEQGVRTDTQYF
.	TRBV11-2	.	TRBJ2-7	TGTGCCAGCAGCTTAGAAGTCTACCCTTACCAATCCTACGAGCAGTACTTC	CASSLEVYPYQSYEQYF
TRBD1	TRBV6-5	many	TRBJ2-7	TGTGCCAGCAGTTACTCGAGGTCCGGGACAGGGGGCTCCTACGAGCAGTACTTC	CASSYSRSGTGGSYEQYF
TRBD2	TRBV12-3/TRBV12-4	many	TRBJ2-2	TGTGCCAGCAGTCTAAGCGGGAGGAACACCGGGGAGCTGTTTTTT	CASSLSGRNTGELFF
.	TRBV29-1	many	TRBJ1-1	TGCAGCCCTGTTGATCCTGGCTCCACTGAAGCTTTCTTT	CSPVDPGSTEAFF
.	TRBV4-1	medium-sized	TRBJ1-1	TGCGCCAGCAGCCAAGAAGGAGGTCGACAGCTGAACACTGAAGCTTTCTTT	CASSQEGGRQLNTEAFF
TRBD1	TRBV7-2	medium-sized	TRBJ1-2	TGTGCCAGCAGCTTAGAGGGGACAGCCTATGGCTACACCTTC	CASSLEGTAYGYTF
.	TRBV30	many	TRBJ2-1	TGTGCCTGGATGGGTTTGGACCAGACCTACAATGAGCAGTTCTTC	CAWMGLDQTYNEQFF
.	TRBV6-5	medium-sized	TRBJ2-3	TGTGCCAGCAGTTCCCGCAGGGGCGGCACAGATACGCAGTATTTT	CASSSRRGGTDTQYF
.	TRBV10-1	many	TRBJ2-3	TGCGCCAGCAGTGAGTCGTGGGCAGAGAGCACAGATACGCAGTATTTT	CASSESWAESTDTQYF
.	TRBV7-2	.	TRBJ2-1	TGTGCCAGCAGCTTGATGTCCTCATACAATGAGCAGTTCTTC	CASSLMSSYNEQFF